This entry describes one TCR beta chain. The data were taken from a study of memory CD4+ T cells and cytomegalovirus serostatus. Looking at the study overall: This sample comes from healthy Belgian adults, roughly 9 CMV seropositive, approximately 25 seronegative.

CDR1 and CDR2 (germline): MGHRA, YSYEKL. V was clipped by 5 bases and J by 5 bases, with 12 bases between them. The length of the CDR3 is 14 residues. The sort gate was single viable CD3+CD4+CD8-CD45RO+ cells for memory CD4+ T cells. In the source study's methods: Out-of-frame sequences were removed, leaving 2,204,828 distinct TCRbeta sequences. TCRdb keeps only in-frame clones here, not all; method: immunoSEQ multiplex PCR. That table supplies the V and J calls and clone size; D and trimming were determined from the DNA. The repertoire has about 44,000 clones, 76% of them found once; the top ten carry roughly 2%.

This chain connects TRBV4-1 to TRBJ1-4; D perhaps matches TRBD1 (5 bases). Sequences were obtained from memory CD4+ T cells from blood. This TCR came from an adult in good health and CMV-seronegative. This chain's CDR3 is CASSYYGGNEKLFF. The CDR3 bases are TGCGCCAGCAGCTATTACGGGGGGAATGAAAAACTGTTTTTT.